Listed here are 28 T cell receptor beta chains from one sample, sequenced in a study of T cells in Graves' hyperthyroidism and ophthalmopathy. There were TCR beta CDR3 regions amplified from RNA transcripts. An initial round of RT-PCR targeting the TCR CDR3 relied on the HTBI primer set. TCRdb re-called the multiplex PCR reads through MiXCR, storing one row per CDR3 protein. The data hold a few hundred thousand distinct CDR3 sequences, with 14% to 15% observed a single time. Sequenced input: blood. All receptors come from a woman in her twenties or thirties with Graves' hyperthyroidism.

The rearrangement uses TRBV28 and TRBJ2-7, with 7 nucleotides matching TRBD2. Germline CDR1 is MDHEN and CDR2 is SYDVKM. This CDR3 has 13 residues. The J segment lost 7 bases and the V segment lost 5 bases, leaving 8 bases of the junction unmatched. The CDR3 nucleotides are TGTGCCAGCAGTACGACTAGCCCGGGAGAGCAGTACTTC. This sequence encodes CASSTTSPGEQYF.

This clonotype occurred many times. The chain has TRBV12-3 or TRBV12-4 and TRBJ2-1, with D unclear. The CDR3 totals 12 residues. V lost 3 bases and J lost 6, with 6 bases in between. The CDR3 sequence is CASSFGSNEQFF. Written as DNA, the CDR3 is TGTGCCAGCAGTTTCGGCTCCAATGAGCAGTTCTTC.

The sample holds many counts of this clonotype. The chain has TRBV6-2 or TRBV6-3 and TRBJ1-5; no firm D call. The V end lost 2 bases, the J end lost 3 bases, and 17 bases lay between the germline ends. CDR1 is MNHEY, CDR2 SVGEGT, per germline. The CDR3 is 17 residues long. The CDR3 sequence is CASSYTHSINFNQPQHF. CDR3 coding DNA: TGTGCCAGCAGTTACACGCATTCCATTAACTTCAATCAGCCCCAGCATTTT.

This chain connects TRBV19 to TRBJ2-3; the match to TRBD1 covers 7 bases. The CDR3 covers 15 residues. Germline values: CDR1 LNHDA, CDR2 SQIVND (reference sequence). J was trimmed by 3 bases and V by 5 bases; bases with no gene match: 8. CDR3: CASSLHRGWTDTQYF. The CDR3 DNA reads as TGTGCCAGTAGTCTTCACAGGGGTTGGACAGATACGCAGTATTTT.

The chain carries TRBV28 and TRBJ2-1; TRBD1 aligns across 9 bases. The CDR3 is 14 residues long. Trimming cost V 8 bases and J 7 bases; bases outside gene matches: 9. In germline, CDR1 is MDHEN, CDR2 SYDVKM. The CDR3 sequence: CASAGTGLWNEQFF. DNA of the CDR3: TGTGCCAGCGCTGGGACAGGGCTGTGGAATGAGCAGTTCTTC.

There are many counts of this clonotype. The CDR3 DNA reads TGCGCCAGCAGCTCCGGGACTAGCGGGAGTAATGAGCAGTTCTTC. Translated, it gives CASSSGTSGSNEQFF. This sequence joins TRBV5-1 and TRBJ2-1; 14 bases agree with TRBD2. The CDR3 consists of 15 residues. The germline V gene has CDR1 SGHRS and CDR2 YFSETQ. The J segment lost 7 bases and the V segment lost 3 bases, leaving 3 bases of the junction unmatched.

With respect to this clonotype: A much more abundant neighbour one base away suggests this may be a read error. The gene calls are TRBV27 and TRBJ2-3; 13 bases are shared with TRBD2. V dropped 5 bases and J dropped 2; count of bases not matched to a gene: 10. The length of the CDR3 is 18 residues. Looked up from germline, CDR1 is MNHEY and CDR2 is SMNVEV (reference sequence). CDR3 sequence (DNA): TGTGCCAGCAGTCAAACTAGCGGGGGGGCCTCTGTCACAGATACGCAGTATTTT. Protein product: CASSQTSGGASVTDTQYF.

With respect to this clonotype: At one boundary the junction diverges from the germline segment, which might be a read error. The CDR3 bases are TGTGCCAGCAAGGGGGGCTACAATGAGCAGCTCTTC. Translation gives CASKGGYNEQLF. The rearrangement uses TRBV3-1 and TRBJ2-1; either TRBD1 or TRBD2 may fit D (6 bases each). The CDR3 is 12 amino acids. CDR1 and CDR2 from the germline V gene are LGHDT and YNNKEL (reference sequence).

In DNA, the CDR3 is TGTGCCAGCAGCCAAGTTGGGACTAGCGGGAGAGAGACCCAGTACTTC. Amino acids: CASSQVGTSGRETQYF. J is TRBJ2-5 and V is TRBV4-2; 14 nucleotides align to TRBD2. V shed 1 base and J 4 bases; nucleotides not matched to a gene: 2. Germline V gene data show CDR1 as LGHNA and CDR2 as YNFKEQ. The CDR3 is made up of 16 amino acids.

This clonotype turned up a few times. The CDR3 protein is CASSPEGQGANYGYTF. For the CDR3, the DNA is TGTGCCAGCTCACCTGAGGGACAGGGGGCTAACTATGGCTACACCTTC. The gene calls are TRBV18 and TRBJ1-2; TRBD1 matches 11 bases. CDR1 is KGHSH and CDR2 is LQKENI in the germline V gene. The CDR3 has 16 amino acids. Trimming removed 3 bases from V and 0 bases from J; junction bases left unmatched: 3.

This clonotype has ten or more counts. V and J are TRBV20-1 and TRBJ2-5; D unclear. The CDR3 length is 13 residues. Germline V gene sequence: CDR1 DFQATT, CDR2 SNEGSKA (reference sequence). V was pared by 0 bases and J by 5 bases, with 10 bases between. The CDR3 loop reads CSARDLGLETQYF. CDR3 DNA sequence: TGCAGTGCTAGAGATCTAGGGTTGGAGACCCAGTACTTC.

This clonotype has a count of ten or more. CDR3 residues: CASSQGGGLSSYEQYF. The CDR3 DNA sequence: TGTGCCAGCAGCCAAGGAGGCGGACTCAGCTCCTACGAGCAGTACTTC. This rearrangement joins TRBV3-1 to TRBJ2-7, with D perhaps TRBD2 (5 bases). Trimming left V 1 base short and J 0 bases short, with 13 bases between. The germline V gene encodes CDR1 LGHDT and CDR2 YNNKEL (reference sequence). The CDR3 runs 16 residues.

This clonotype was detected only a few times. This rearrangement joins TRBV27 to TRBJ2-1, with unresolved D. V was shortened by 3 bases and J by 9 bases, with 12 bases between the two germline ends. The V gene's germline CDR1 is MNHEY and CDR2 SMNVEV (reference sequence). The CDR3 spans 13 residues. The CDR3 reads CASSLAGSFEQFF. The CDR3 nucleotides are TGTGCCAGCAGTTTGGCAGGCTCTTTTGAGCAGTTCTTC.

This clonotype showed up just a few times. This sequence joins TRBV2 and TRBJ2-6; D may be TRBD2 (6 bases). CDR3 length: 17 residues. The V gene's germline CDR1 is SNHLY and CDR2 FYNNEI. Trimming took 5 bases from V and 0 from J, leaving 14 bases between them. The CDR3, as DNA: TGTGCCAGCAGTCTCGGGACTTCCAGCTCTGGGGCCAACGTCCTGACTTTC. Translating it yields CASSLGTSSSGANVLTF.

The rearrangement links TRBV18 to TRBJ2-2; 7 bases agree with TRBD1. The CDR3 has 16 amino acids. Germline assignment: CDR1 KGHSH and CDR2 LQKENI. The J segment lost 4 bases and the V segment lost 1 base, leaving 6 bases of the junction unmatched. The CDR3 coding sequence is TGTGCCAGCTCACCACTCGACAGGGATTTCACCGGGGAGCTGTTTTTT. Translation: CASSPLDRDFTGELFF.

This clonotype was seen ten or more times. The gene calls are TRBV13 and TRBJ2-1, with unresolved D. This CDR3 contains 13 residues. V lost 6 bases to trimming and J lost 0 bases, with 6 bases between them. Germline lookup yields CDR1 PRHDT and CDR2 FYEKMQ (reference sequence). The DNA of the CDR3 is TGTGCCAGCAGAGGGCCCTCCTACAATGAGCAGTTCTTC. This sequence encodes CASRGPSYNEQFF.

This clonotype was detected only a few times. This chain uses TRBV7-2 with TRBJ1-2, with D uncertain. There are 15 residues in the CDR3. Germline V CDR1 and CDR2: SGHTA, FQGNSA. Trimming shortened V by 6 bases and J by 4 bases, and 18 bases separated the two germline ends. The CDR3 loop is CASRFADKGVYGYTF. CDR3 DNA: TGTGCCAGCAGGTTTGCCGATAAAGGAGTCTATGGCTACACCTTC.

This clonotype occurred a few times. The junction departs from germline at one end; a sequencing error may be responsible. J is TRBJ1-1 and V is TRBV6-4; no clear D. In germline, CDR1 is MRHNA, CDR2 SNTAGT. This CDR3 is built from 9 residues. The CDR3 sequence: CASNNEAFF. In DNA, the CDR3 is TGTGCCAGCAACAATGAAGCTTTCTTT.

The chain is built from TRBV14 and TRBJ2-7; 11 bases are shared with TRBD1. The V and J ends lost 4 bases and 5 bases, in that order; junction bases with no gene match: 10. Looked up from germline, CDR1 is SGHDN and CDR2 is FVKESK. This CDR3 is 16 amino acids long. CDR3 nucleotide sequence: TGTGCCAGCAGCCTCCGATCGGGGACAGGGGGTAACGAGCAGTACTTC. Translation: CASSLRSGTGGNEQYF.

This rearrangement joins TRBV20-1 to TRBJ2-1; 14 positions match TRBD2. With 5 bases clipped from V and 11 bases from J, the junction kept 8 bases outside the gene matches. The CDR3 runs to 14 residues. Germline-derived CDR1 and CDR2 are DFQATT and SNEGSKA (reference sequence). The CDR3, as DNA: TGCAGTGCTCATCTGACTAGCGGGAGGGCGAAGCAGTTCTTC. Amino acids: CSAHLTSGRAKQFF.

This clonotype was counted at least ten times. V is TRBV7-8 and J is TRBJ1-5, with 8 bases identical to TRBD1. The V and J ends lost 1 base and 4 bases, in that order; junction bases with no gene match: 6. The CDR3 extends over 16 amino acids. In germline, CDR1 is SGHVS, CDR2 FQNEAQ. This chain's CDR3 is CASSLGETGGNQPQHF. The CDR3 region has the DNA TGTGCCAGCAGCTTAGGCGAAACAGGGGGGAATCAGCCCCAGCATTTT.

This clonotype appeared many times. The gene calls are TRBV20-1 and TRBJ2-7, with D possibly matching TRBD1 (6 bases). This CDR3 has 14 residues. CDR1 DFQATT and CDR2 SNEGSKA come from the germline V gene (reference sequence). V lost 2 bases to trimming and J lost 2 bases, with 13 bases between them. The CDR3 coding sequence is TGCAGTGCTAGAAGTCGGGACACCCCCTACGAGCAGTACTTC. Translated: CSARSRDTPYEQYF.

The J gene is TRBJ2-5, the V gene TRBV5-1; D could derive from TRBD1 or TRBD2 (6 bases each). Deletions cut 4 bases from V and 3 bases from J, with 10 bases between. CDR1 is SGHRS, CDR2 YFSETQ, per germline. The CDR3 covers 13 residues. The CDR3 nucleotides read TGCGCCAGCAGCCTGGAGGGGGAAGAGACCCAGTACTTC. Translated, it gives CASSLEGEETQYF.

This clonotype was recorded at least ten times. This chain uses TRBV5-1 with TRBJ1-5, with 7 positions matching TRBD1. After removal of 5 bases from V and 3 bases from J, the junction contained 5 bases not matched to a gene. Germline V gene data show CDR1 as SGHRS and CDR2 as YFSETQ. The CDR3 covers 14 residues. The CDR3 sequence: CASRPGQDNQPQHF. CDR3 nucleotide sequence: TGCGCCAGCAGACCTGGACAGGACAATCAGCCCCAGCATTTT.

The J gene is TRBJ1-4, the V gene TRBV6-5, with D unresolved. V shed 2 bases and J shed 5 bases, with 12 bases lying between them. The CDR3 covers 15 residues. Germline V lookup: CDR1 MNHEY, CDR2 SVGAGI. CDR3 coding DNA: TGTGCCAGCAGTTACGGAGGGCGGACCAATGAAAAACTGTTTTTT. This encodes CASSYGGRTNEKLFF.

This clonotype was counted only a few times. This sequence joins TRBV3-1 and TRBJ2-3; 8 bases agree with TRBD2. The ends lost 8 bases at V and 2 bases at J; junction bases unmatched: 3. There are 13 residues in the CDR3. Germline values: CDR1 LGHDT, CDR2 YNNKEL (reference sequence). The CDR3 region has the DNA TGTGCCAGCCGGGAGGGGCACACAGATACGCAGTATTTT. It is translated as CASREGHTDTQYF.

This clonotype was observed a few times. J is TRBJ2-1 and V is TRBV6-1; D perhaps matches TRBD2 (5 bases). Looked up from germline, CDR1 is MNHNS and CDR2 is SASEGT. Trimming took off 8 bases at V and 5 bases at J, with 16 bases between the two ends. The CDR3 is 14 amino acids. The CDR3 region is CASGSPALNNEQFF. CDR3 DNA sequence: TGTGCCAGCGGGAGTCCCGCTCTTAACAATGAGCAGTTCTTC.

The V and J genes are TRBV4-2 and TRBJ1-1; D is ambiguous. Germline values: CDR1 LGHNA, CDR2 YNFKEQ. Trimming left V 0 bases short and J 0 bases short, with 8 bases between. The CDR3 is 15 residues long. The CDR3 nucleotides are TGTGCCAGCAGCCAAGACCGCCACGTGAACACTGAAGCTTTCTTT. Translated: CASSQDRHVNTEAFF.